This TCR beta chain was retrieved from a study of persistence of HIV-infected CD4 T cells. Study-wide context: Multiple blood draws of up to about 180 mL, except two donors with single leukapheresis.

Study-wide results and caveats: TCRbeta richness was lower in CMV- and Gag-responding cells than in anti-CD3/anti-CD28-responding cells.

Points on this clone: Its antigen remains unidentified.

The libraries were made with immunoSEQ version 4 in survey mode. The method was immunoSEQ multiplex PCR; TCRdb's version includes in-frame clones alone and lacks a portion of them. The sample lists more than 30,000 clones, roughly 70% occurring once. Cells were stimulated with overlapping HIV-1 Gag 15-mer peptides. CD4+ T cells upregulating both CD40 ligand and CD69 were sorted as responding cells. Adults with HIV-1 started suppressive ART while chronically infected. Trimming cost V 4 bases and J 5 bases; bases outside gene matches: 7. The CDR3 is made up of 16 amino acids. Germline values: CDR1 KGHDR, CDR2 SFDVKD.

The chain combines TRBV24-1 with TRBJ2-1; 10 positions match TRBD1. The sample was CD4+ T cells sorted from PBMCs after roughly 17-hour stimulation, taken from a patient who received antiretroviral therapy. This clonotype was obtained from an adult man with HIV who was CMV-seropositive. The CDR3 sequence: CATSEAGTGADNEQFF. CDR3 bases: TGTGCCACCAGTGAGGCCGGGACAGGGGCTGACAATGAGCAGTTCTTC.